This T cell receptor beta chain is from a study of control samples from healthy donors and cancer patients (dated by TCRdb to 2018 to 2021). In this sample, this clone turned up a few times. Its antigen remains undetermined. Nothing much larger sits one base from this clone, and base qualities are not available. Taken from the germline V gene (reference sequence), the CDR1 and CDR2 loops are LGHDT and YNNKEL. Measured from the cysteine to the phenylalanine, the CDR3 is 17 residues long. Only the CDR3 part of the read is kept: 51 bases, read in frame from the first base. Compared with germline, V lacks 4 bases and J lacks 9 bases; bases without a gene match: 16. Library prep was done by the immunoSEQ multiplex PCR assay. This immuneACCESS table, as held by TCRdb, lists in-frame sequences with V and J called but not all clones. Of the missing ones, under half trace to an unresolved V gene in checked studies; the others have no known cause. The sample table holds some 90,000 clones, of which 85% to 90% were seen once. Less than 9% of the sample rests with the top ten.

The sequence is built from TRBV3-1 (or the pseudogene TRBV3-2) and TRBJ2-1; 9 middle bases align to TRBD2. This clonotype originated in a woman aged 60-70 years in good health. Sequencing input: blood. The DNA reads TGTGCCAGCAGCCCTTACGACTGGCTCGCGGGGGGGCCTGAGCAGTTCTTC. It encodes CASSPYDWLAGGPEQFF.